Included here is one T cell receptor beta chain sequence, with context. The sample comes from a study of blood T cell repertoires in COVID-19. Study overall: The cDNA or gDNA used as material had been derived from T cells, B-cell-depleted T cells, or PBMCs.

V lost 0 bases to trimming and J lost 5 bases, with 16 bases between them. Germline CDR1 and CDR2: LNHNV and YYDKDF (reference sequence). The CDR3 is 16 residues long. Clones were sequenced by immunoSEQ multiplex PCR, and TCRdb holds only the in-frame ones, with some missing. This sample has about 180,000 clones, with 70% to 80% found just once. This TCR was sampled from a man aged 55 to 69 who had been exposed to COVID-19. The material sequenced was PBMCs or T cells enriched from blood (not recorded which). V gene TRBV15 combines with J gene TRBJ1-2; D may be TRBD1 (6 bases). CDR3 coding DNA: TGTGCCACCAGCAGAGAGCCCTGGGACATCGAATATGGCTACACCTTC. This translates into CATSREPWDIEYGYTF.